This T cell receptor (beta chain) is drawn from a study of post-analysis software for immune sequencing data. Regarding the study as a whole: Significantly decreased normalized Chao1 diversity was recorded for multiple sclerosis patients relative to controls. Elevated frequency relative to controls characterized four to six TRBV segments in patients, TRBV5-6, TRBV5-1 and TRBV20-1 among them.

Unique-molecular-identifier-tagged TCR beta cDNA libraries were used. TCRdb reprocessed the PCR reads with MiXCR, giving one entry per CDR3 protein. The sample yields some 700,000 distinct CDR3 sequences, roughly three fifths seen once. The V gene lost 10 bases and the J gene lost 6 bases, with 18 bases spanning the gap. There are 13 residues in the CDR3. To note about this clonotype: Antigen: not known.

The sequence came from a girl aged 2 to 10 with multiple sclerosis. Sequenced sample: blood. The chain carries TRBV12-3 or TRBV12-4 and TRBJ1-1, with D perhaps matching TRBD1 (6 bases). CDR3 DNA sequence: TGTGCCACCCAGGACAGTTGGGACTCTGAAGCTTTCTTT. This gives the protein CATQDSWDSEAFF.